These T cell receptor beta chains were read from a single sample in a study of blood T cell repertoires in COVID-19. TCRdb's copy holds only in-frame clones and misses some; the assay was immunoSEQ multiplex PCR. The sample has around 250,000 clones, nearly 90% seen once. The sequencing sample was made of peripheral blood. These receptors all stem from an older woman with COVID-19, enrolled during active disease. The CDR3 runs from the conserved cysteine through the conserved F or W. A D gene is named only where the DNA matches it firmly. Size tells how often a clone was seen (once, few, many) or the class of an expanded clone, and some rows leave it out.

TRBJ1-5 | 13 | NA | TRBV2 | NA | CASRETGNQPQHF | TGTGCCAGCAGGGAGACGGGGAATCAGCCCCAGCATTTT
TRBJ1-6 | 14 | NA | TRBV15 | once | CATSRDRYNSPLHF | TGTGCCACCAGCAGAGACCGTTATAATTCACCCCTCCACTTT
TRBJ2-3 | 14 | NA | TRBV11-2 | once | CASSLVGLADTQYF | TGTGCCAGCAGCTTAGTCGGTCTCGCAGATACGCAGTATTTT
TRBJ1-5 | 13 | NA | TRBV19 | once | CASTPSGRQPQHF | TGTGCCAGTACCCCCTCCGGTCGGCAGCCCCAGCATTTT
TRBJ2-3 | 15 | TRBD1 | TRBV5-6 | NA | CASSLSRGQTDTQYF | TGTGCCAGCAGCTTGAGCAGGGGGCAGACAGATACGCAGTATTTT
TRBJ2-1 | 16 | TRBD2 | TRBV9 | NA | CASSEYPGTRLNEQFF | TGTGCCAGCAGCGAGTACCCCGGGACTAGACTCAATGAGCAGTTCTTC
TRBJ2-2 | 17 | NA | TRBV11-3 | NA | CASSSAWGGSNTGELFF | TGTGCCAGCAGCTCAGCCTGGGGGGGCAGCAACACCGGGGAGCTGTTTTTT
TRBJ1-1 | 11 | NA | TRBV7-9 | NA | CASSTTGGAFF | TGTGCCAGCAGCACGACAGGCGGAGCTTTCTTT
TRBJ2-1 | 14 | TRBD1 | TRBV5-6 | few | CASTGQTTYNEQFF | TGTGCCAGCACGGGACAGACAACCTACAATGAGCAGTTCTTC
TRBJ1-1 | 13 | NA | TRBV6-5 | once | CASSYSQASEAFF | TGTGCCAGCAGTTACTCGCAAGCAAGTGAAGCTTTCTTT
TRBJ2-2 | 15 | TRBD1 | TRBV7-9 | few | CASSSPGTGAGELFF | TGTGCCAGCAGCTCCCCCGGGACAGGGGCCGGGGAGCTGTTTTTT
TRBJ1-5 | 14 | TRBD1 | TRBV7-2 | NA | CASNPTGDNQPQHF | TGTGCCAGCAACCCCACAGGGGACAATCAGCCCCAGCATTTT
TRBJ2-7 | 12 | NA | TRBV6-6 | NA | CASSRSSGEQYF | TGTGCCAGCAGTAGGTCTTCCGGGGAGCAGTACTTC
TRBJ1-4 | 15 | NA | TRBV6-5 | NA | CASRVGGATNEKLFF | TGTGCCAGCAGGGTGGGGGGTGCAACTAATGAAAAACTGTTTTTT
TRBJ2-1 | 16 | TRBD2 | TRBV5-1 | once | CASSFNGGTSYNEQFF | TGCGCCAGCAGCTTCAACGGGGGGACCTCCTACAATGAGCAGTTCTTC
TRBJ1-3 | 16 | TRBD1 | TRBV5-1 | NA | CASSLRQGSSGNTIYF | TGCGCCAGCAGCCTACGACAGGGAAGCTCTGGAAACACCATATATTTT
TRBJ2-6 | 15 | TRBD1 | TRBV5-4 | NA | CASSSTGAGANVLTF | TGTGCCAGCAGCTCGACAGGGGCCGGGGCCAACGTCCTGACTTTC
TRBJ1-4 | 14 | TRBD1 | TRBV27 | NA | CASSYQGASEKLFF | TGTGCCAGCAGTTATCAGGGGGCAAGTGAAAAACTGTTTTTT
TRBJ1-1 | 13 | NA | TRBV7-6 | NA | CASSSGANTEAFF | TGTGCCAGCAGCTCAGGGGCCAACACTGAAGCTTTCTTT
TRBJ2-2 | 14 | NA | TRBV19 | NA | CASCLGANTGELFF | TGTGCCAGTTGCCTAGGTGCGAACACCGGGGAGCTGTTTTTT
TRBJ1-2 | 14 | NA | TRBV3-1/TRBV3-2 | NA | CASSQDAANYGYTF | TGTGCCAGCAGCCAAGATGCGGCAAACTATGGCTACACCTTC
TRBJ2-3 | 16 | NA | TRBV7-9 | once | CASTGPLGGSTDTQYF | TGTGCCAGCACCGGGCCCTTGGGGGGTAGCACAGATACGCAGTATTTT
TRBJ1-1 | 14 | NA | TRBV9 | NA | CASSVGGINTEAFF | TGTGCCAGCAGCGTAGGAGGGATTAACACTGAAGCTTTCTTT
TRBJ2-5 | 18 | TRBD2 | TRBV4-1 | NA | CASSQVSSGGAEQETQYF | TGCGCCAGCAGCCAAGTATCGAGCGGGGGGGCCGAACAAGAGACCCAGTACTTC
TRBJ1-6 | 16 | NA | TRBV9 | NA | CASSVDLAADNSPLHF | TGTGCCAGCAGCGTAGATTTGGCAGCGGATAATTCACCCCTCCACTTT
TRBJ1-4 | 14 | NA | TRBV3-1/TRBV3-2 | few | CASSPSGENEKLFF | TGTGCCAGCAGCCCCTCGGGGGAGAATGAAAAACTGTTTTTT
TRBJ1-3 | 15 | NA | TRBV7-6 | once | CASSQQALSGNTIYF | TGTGCCAGCAGCCAGCAAGCGCTCTCTGGAAACACCATATATTTT
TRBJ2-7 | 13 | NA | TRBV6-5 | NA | CASSYAVTYEQYF | TGTGCCAGCAGTTACGCGGTAACCTACGAGCAGTACTTC